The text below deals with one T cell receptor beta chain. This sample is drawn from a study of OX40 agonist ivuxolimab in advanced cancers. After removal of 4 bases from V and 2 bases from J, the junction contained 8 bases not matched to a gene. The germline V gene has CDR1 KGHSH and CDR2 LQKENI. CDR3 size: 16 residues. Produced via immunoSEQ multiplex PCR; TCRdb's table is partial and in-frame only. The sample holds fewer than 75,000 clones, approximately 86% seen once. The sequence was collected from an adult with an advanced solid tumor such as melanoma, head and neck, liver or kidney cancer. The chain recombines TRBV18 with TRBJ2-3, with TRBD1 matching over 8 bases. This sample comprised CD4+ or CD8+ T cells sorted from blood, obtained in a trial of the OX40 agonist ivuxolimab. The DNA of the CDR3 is TGTGCCAGCTCACTACGGGGACAGGCCTACACAGATACGCAGTATTTT. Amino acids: CASSLRGQAYTDTQYF.